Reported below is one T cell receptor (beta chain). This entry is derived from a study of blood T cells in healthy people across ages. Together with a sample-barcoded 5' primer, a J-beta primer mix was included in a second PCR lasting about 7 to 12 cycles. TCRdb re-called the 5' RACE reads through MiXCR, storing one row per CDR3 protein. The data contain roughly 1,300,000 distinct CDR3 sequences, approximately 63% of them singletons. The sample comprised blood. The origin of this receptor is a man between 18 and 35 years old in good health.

The CDR3 sequence: CSARGDNWNEQFF. CDR3 coding DNA: TGCAGTGCTAGAGGGGATAACTGGAATGAGCAGTTCTTC. The chain couples TRBV20-1 to TRBJ2-1, with no clear D. Trimming took off 1 base at V and 7 bases at J, with 11 bases between the two ends. The germline V gene has CDR1 DFQATT and CDR2 SNEGSKA (reference sequence). The CDR3 has 13 amino acids.